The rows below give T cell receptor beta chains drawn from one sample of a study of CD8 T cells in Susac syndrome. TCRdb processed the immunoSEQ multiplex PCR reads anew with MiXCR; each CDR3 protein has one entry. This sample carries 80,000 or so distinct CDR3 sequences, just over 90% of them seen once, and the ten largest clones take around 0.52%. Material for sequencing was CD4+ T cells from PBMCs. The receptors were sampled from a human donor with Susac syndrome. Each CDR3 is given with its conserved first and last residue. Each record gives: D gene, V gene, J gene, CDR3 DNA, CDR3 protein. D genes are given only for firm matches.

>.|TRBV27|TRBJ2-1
TGTGCCAGCAGTTGGAACCTTTTGGATGAGCAGTTCTTC
CASSWNLLDEQFF
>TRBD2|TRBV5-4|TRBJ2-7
TGTGCCAGCAGCTCAGGACTAGCGGAGAACTACGAGCAGTACTTC
CASSSGLAENYEQYF
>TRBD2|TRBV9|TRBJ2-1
TGTGCCAGCACGGGACTAGCGGGGGGCAATGAGCAGTTCTTC
CASTGLAGGNEQFF
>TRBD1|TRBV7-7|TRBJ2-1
TGTGCTAGCAGCCTCCTCCCGGGACAGGGGAATGAGCAGTTCTTC
CASSLLPGQGNEQFF
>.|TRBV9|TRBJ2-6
TGTGCCAGCAGCGTAGAGGGACACGGATTGGCGGGGGCCAACGTCCTGACTTTC
CASSVEGHGLAGANVLTF
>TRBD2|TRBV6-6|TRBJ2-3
TGTGCCAGCAGGCCCGGACTAGCGGGCACAGATACGCAGTATTTT
CASRPGLAGTDTQYF
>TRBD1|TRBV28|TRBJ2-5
TGTGCCAGCAGTTTGGACAGGCAAGAGACCCAGTACTTC
CASSLDRQETQYF
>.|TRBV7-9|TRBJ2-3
TGTGCCAGCAGCTTAAAGGGCACGCAGTATTTT
CASSLKGTQYF
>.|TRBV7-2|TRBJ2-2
TGTGCCAGCAGCTTAGGAGCCGGGGAGCTGTTTTTT
CASSLGAGELFF
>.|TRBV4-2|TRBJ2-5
TGTGCCAGCAGCCAAGTGGCGGGAGAGACCCAGTACTTC
CASSQVAGETQYF
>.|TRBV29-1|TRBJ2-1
TGCAGCGTTGTCCCAACTAGAAATGAGCAGTTCTTC
CSVVPTRNEQFF
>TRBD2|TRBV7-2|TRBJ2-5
TGTGCCAGCAGCTTACGACTAGCGGGGAAAGAGACCCAGTACTTC
CASSLRLAGKETQYF
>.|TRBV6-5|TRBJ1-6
TGTGCCAGCAGGTTGGACAGTAATTCACCCCTCCACTTT
CASRLDSNSPLHF
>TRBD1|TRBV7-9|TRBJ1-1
TGTGCCAGCCTACAGACAGGGCGGGGCACTGAAGCTTTCTTT
CASLQTGRGTEAFF
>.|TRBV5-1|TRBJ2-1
TGCGCCAGCAGCTTGGCCGGCGGGACGGGGAATGAGCAGTTCTTC
CASSLAGGTGNEQFF
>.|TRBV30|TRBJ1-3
TGTGCCTGGAGTTTACAGGGCTTTGGAAACACCATATATTTT
CAWSLQGFGNTIYF
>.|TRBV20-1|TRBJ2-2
TGCAGTGCTAGAACGGGGGGCGGGCCCGGGGAGCTGTTTTTT
CSARTGGGPGELFF
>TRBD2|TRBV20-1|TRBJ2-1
TGCAGTGCTCTGACTAGCGTAGGCCATGAGCAGTTCTTC
CSALTSVGHEQFF
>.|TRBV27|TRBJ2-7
TGTGCCAGCAGTCCTGCGGACAAGCCCTCCTACGAGCAGTACTTC
CASSPADKPSYEQYF
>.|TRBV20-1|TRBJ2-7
TGCAGTGCCACCAGGGGCTTGAGGGGTTGGGGAGAGCAGTACTTC
CSATRGLRGWGEQYF